These 30 T cell receptor beta chains came from one sample sequenced in a study of OX40 agonist ivuxolimab in advanced cancers. Clones were sequenced by immunoSEQ multiplex PCR, and TCRdb holds only the in-frame ones, with some missing. The sample consists of some 14,000 clones, around 62% of them appearing once. This specimen consisted of CD4+ or CD8+ T cells sorted from blood, obtained in a trial of the OX40 agonist ivuxolimab. The receptors derive from an adult with an advanced solid tumor such as melanoma, head and neck, liver or kidney cancer.

About this clone: A far larger clone differs by one base, so this is likely a read error. The V call is TRBV4-2, the J call TRBJ1-6; perhaps TRBD1 as D (5 bases). Germline CDR1 reads LGHNA; CDR2 reads YNFKEQ. The CDR3 runs 15 residues. V dropped 4 bases and J dropped 6 bases, with 13 bases sitting between them. The CDR3: CASSRLGVSNSPLHF. CDR3 DNA sequence: TGTGCCAGCAGCCGGCTAGGGGTCAGTAATTCACCCCTCCACTTT.

The V gene is TRBV5-1, the J gene TRBJ2-7, with D perhaps assigned TRBD1 or TRBD2 (5 bases each). This CDR3 region has 12 residues. V lost 7 bases and J 3 bases, leaving 11 bases between the germline ends. Germline CDR1 is SGHRS and CDR2 is YFSETQ. CDR3 sequence reads: CASRDRYYEQYF. In DNA form, the CDR3 reads TGCGCCAGCCGGGACCGGTACTACGAGCAGTACTTC.

The J gene is TRBJ1-5, the V gene TRBV19; the match to TRBD1 covers 9 bases. J was trimmed by 0 bases and V by 5 bases; bases with no gene match: 14. CDR1 LNHDA and CDR2 SQIVND come from the germline V gene (reference sequence). This CDR3 comprises 19 residues. The CDR3, as DNA: TGTGCCAGTAGTCCTCCCCCCTACAGGGGGCTCAATAGCAATCAGCCCCAGCATTTT. Amino acids: CASSPPPYRGLNSNQPQHF.

The chain employs TRBV7-9 and TRBJ2-1; D not certain. The V gene's germline CDR1 is SEHNR and CDR2 FQNEAQ (reference sequence). This CDR3 is built from 13 residues. Trimming removed 0 bases at V and 6 bases at J, with 6 bases between. The CDR3 is CASSLASFNEQFF. As DNA, the CDR3 is TGTGCCAGCAGCTTAGCCTCATTCAATGAGCAGTTCTTC.

This clone was counted once. In DNA, the CDR3 is TGTGCCAGCAGCATCCTACAGGTACAAGAGACCCAGTACTTC. Amino acids: CASSILQVQETQYF. The chain carries TRBV5-6 and TRBJ2-5, with D perhaps matching TRBD1 (5 bases). The V end was cut by 4 bases, the J end by 2 bases, with 12 bases between. Germline V gene lookup returns CDR1 SGHDT and CDR2 YYEEEE. This CDR3 comprises 14 residues. Complete variable domain (other parts from reference TRBV5-6 and TRBJ2-5): DAGVTQSPTHLIKTRGQQVTLRCSPKSGHDTVSWYQQALGQGPQFIFQYYEEEERQRGNFPDRFSGHQFPNYSSELNVNALLLGDSALYLCASSILQVQETQYFGPGTRLLVL.

This clone is medium-sized (0.01 to 0.1%) by share. This chain links TRBV18 with TRBJ2-5; 11 bases align to TRBD1. CDR1 KGHSH and CDR2 LQKENI come from the germline V gene. J lost 7 bases, V lost 0 bases, and 10 bases had no gene match. There are 17 residues in the CDR3. This CDR3 is CASSPPDRGLLGGTQYF. The CDR3 nucleotides read TGTGCCAGCTCACCACCGGACAGGGGGCTACTAGGTGGGACCCAGTACTTC.

The chain couples TRBV7-9 to TRBJ1-5; no firm D call. Trimming stripped 1 base from V and 5 bases from J, with 6 bases between. Per the germline V gene, CDR1 is SEHNR and CDR2 is FQNEAQ (reference sequence). The CDR3 spans 13 residues. The CDR3 sequence: CASSLDGYQPQHF. CDR3 DNA: TGTGCCAGCAGCTTAGACGGTTATCAGCCCCAGCATTTT.

This clone has just a few counts. This chain joins TRBV19 and TRBJ1-6; no clear D gene. This CDR3 has 13 amino acids. CDR1 and CDR2 from the germline V gene are LNHDA and SQIVND (reference sequence). Trimming shortened V by 1 base and J by 6 bases, and 4 bases separated the two germline ends. The CDR3 sequence: CASSIGGNSPLHF. CDR3 DNA: TGTGCCAGTAGTATAGGGGGTAATTCACCCCTCCACTTT.

The chain is built from TRBV6-1 and TRBJ2-7; D call uncertain. V lost 9 bases to trimming and J lost 2 bases, with 8 bases between them. Germline V gene lookup returns CDR1 MNHNS and CDR2 SASEGT. The CDR3 loop spans 11 amino acids. The chain's CDR3 is CASSDAYEQYF. CDR3 nucleotides: TGTGCCAGTTCCGACGCCTACGAGCAGTACTTC.

This clone occurred a few times. The rearrangement links TRBV9 to TRBJ1-5; no firm D call. Trimming stripped 4 bases from V and 8 bases from J, with 13 bases between. Germline lookup yields CDR1 SGDLS and CDR2 YYNGEE. The CDR3 is made up of 13 amino acids. CDR3 residues: CASSPTAVEPQHF. CDR3 nucleotides: TGTGCCAGCAGCCCAACAGCAGTCGAGCCCCAGCATTTT.

The V gene is TRBV5-8, the J gene TRBJ2-3; no firm D call. CDR1 SGHTS and CDR2 YDEGEE come from the germline V gene. CDR3 length equals 15 residues. Trimming pared 4 bases from V and 1 base from J, leaving 13 bases between. CDR3 sequence (DNA): TGTGCCAGCAGCGGGGTTTTGGTCGGCACAGATACGCAGTATTTT. Residues: CASSGVLVGTDTQYF.

V gene TRBV4-1 combines with J gene TRBJ1-6; TRBD1 matches at 8 bases. Looked up from germline, CDR1 is MGHRA and CDR2 is YSYEKL. J gave up 6 bases and V 3 bases, and 7 bases lay outside the gene matches. The CDR3 covers 16 residues. The CDR3 nucleotides are TGCGCCAGCAGCCACAGATCGACAGGGGCTAATTCACCCCTCCACTTT. It specifies CASSHRSTGANSPLHF.

The V call is TRBV10-2, the J call TRBJ2-7; no definite D call. The germline V and J ends were trimmed by 8 bases and 3 bases, with 14 bases remaining between them. Per the germline V gene, CDR1 is WSHSY and CDR2 is SAAADI. The CDR3 is 13 amino acids. CDR3: CASQTDPYYEQYF. Written as DNA, the CDR3 is TGCGCCAGCCAGACGGATCCATACTACGAGCAGTACTTC.

This sequence joins TRBV29-1 and TRBJ2-7; 9 nucleotides agree with TRBD2. This CDR3 contains 15 residues. Germline V gives CDR1 SQVTM, CDR2 ANQGSEA. V gave up 0 bases and J gave up 5 bases; unmatched junction bases: 8. CDR3 amino acids: CSVEEGLAGINEQYF. The CDR3 nucleotides are TGCAGCGTTGAAGAAGGGCTAGCGGGGATCAACGAGCAGTACTTC.

The gene calls are TRBV7-9 and TRBJ1-2, with D tentatively TRBD1 (5 bases). CDR1 is SEHNR and CDR2 is FQNEAQ in the germline V gene (reference sequence). This CDR3 comprises 14 residues. V was clipped by 11 bases and J by 4 bases, with 20 bases between them. CDR3 nucleotides: TGTGCCTGCCCCCCCGGGACGGCGAGCTATGGCTACACCTTC. As protein: CACPPGTASYGYTF.

The chain has TRBV6-5 and TRBJ2-2, with D perhaps TRBD1 (6 bases). Germline loops: CDR1 MNHEY, CDR2 SVGAGI. Trimming took off 2 bases at V and 6 bases at J, with 13 bases between the two ends. The CDR3 runs to 15 residues. The CDR3 DNA follows: TGTGCCAGCAGTTACGGTTCAGGGGACGCCGGGGAGCTGTTTTTT. Protein product: CASSYGSGDAGELFF.

This clone was counted a single time. The rearrangement uses TRBV7-2 and TRBJ2-7; 7 bases map to TRBD2. CDR3 length: 14 amino acids. Per germline, CDR1 SGHTA and CDR2 FQGNSA. Trimming took 5 bases from V and 1 from J; bases not matched to a gene: 5. CDR3 in amino acids: CASSPSGMSYEQYF. Written as DNA, the CDR3 is TGTGCCAGCAGCCCAAGCGGGATGTCCTACGAGCAGTACTTC. Filled out from reference TRBV7-2 and TRBJ2-7, the complete variable domain reads GAGVSQSPSNKVTEKGKDVELRCDPISGHTALYWYRQSLGQGLEFLIYFQGNSAPDKSGLPSDRFSAERTGGSVSTLTIQRTQQEDSAVYLCASSPSGMSYEQYFGPGTRLTVT.

The chain has TRBV29-1 and TRBJ2-7, with D perhaps matching TRBD1 (6 bases). Germline CDR1 and CDR2: SQVTM and ANQGSEA. CDR3 length: 12 amino acids. V was pared by 2 bases and J by 3 bases, with 8 bases between. The CDR3 sequence: CSVEMDSYEQYF. The CDR3 coding sequence is TGCAGCGTTGAAATGGACAGCTACGAGCAGTACTTC.

In its sample, this clone was seen a few times. V gene TRBV13 combines with J gene TRBJ2-7, with 9 positions matching TRBD1. The ends lost 1 base at V and 2 bases at J; junction bases unmatched: 9. Germline values: CDR1 PRHDT, CDR2 FYEKMQ (reference sequence). The CDR3 length is 17 residues. CDR3 protein: CASSLAVRDREPYEQYF. The DNA for the CDR3 is TGTGCCAGCAGCTTAGCGGTACGGGACAGGGAACCCTACGAGCAGTACTTC.

Relative to its sample, this clone is medium-sized. The chain carries TRBV28 and TRBJ2-7; D is possibly TRBD2 (6 bases). The CDR3 sequence is 13 residues long. CDR1 and CDR2 from the germline V gene are MDHEN and SYDVKM. Trimming pared 6 bases from V and 4 bases from J, leaving 13 bases between. In nucleotides, the CDR3 is TGTGCCAGCAGCCTCGGGGCGGGGTACGAGCAGTACTTC. It is translated as CASSLGAGYEQYF.

This clone is categorized as medium-sized. The V call is TRBV15, the J call TRBJ1-6; D not certain. V gave up 0 bases and J gave up 14 bases, with 14 bases separating them. Germline V gene sequence: CDR1 LNHNV, CDR2 YYDKDF (reference sequence). The CDR3 length is 14 residues. CDR3 loop: CATSRDLPGFSLHF. CDR3 nucleotide sequence: TGTGCCACCAGCAGAGATCTTCCGGGTTTTTCCCTCCACTTT.

The J gene is TRBJ2-7, the V gene TRBV6-1; D may be TRBD2 (5 bases). V was pared by 10 bases and J by 2 bases, with 12 bases between. Germline CDR1 reads MNHNS; CDR2 reads SASEGT. CDR3 length equals 12 residues. In nucleotides, the CDR3 is TGTGCCACCTCGGACTCCGCCTACGAGCAGTACTTC. Its protein product is CATSDSAYEQYF.

This rearrangement joins TRBV4-1 to TRBJ1-1; no firm D call. V was cut by 0 bases and J by 4 bases, with 12 bases left in between. The CDR3 spans 15 residues. Germline V lookup: CDR1 MGHRA, CDR2 YSYEKL. The CDR3 nucleotides read TGCGCCAGCAGCCAAGATGTTCTGGGGATCACTGAAGCTTTCTTT. Amino acids: CASSQDVLGITEAFF.

The chain carries TRBV13 and TRBJ1-2; 10 bases align to TRBD1. The ends lost 5 bases at V and 4 bases at J; junction bases unmatched: 10. The length of the CDR3 is 16 residues. The germline V gene encodes CDR1 PRHDT and CDR2 FYEKMQ (reference sequence). DNA of the CDR3: TGTGCCAGCAGCCCCAAGGGACAGGGGTTAAGCTATGGCTACACCTTC. Amino acids: CASSPKGQGLSYGYTF.

This clone was observed a handful of times. The chain recombines TRBV2 with TRBJ2-3; 7 bases line up with TRBD2. The CDR3 totals 16 residues. Germline lookup yields CDR1 SNHLY and CDR2 FYNNEI. Germline trimming cut 6 bases from V and 4 bases from J; bases unmatched to any gene: 13. DNA for the CDR3: TGTGCCAGCAGGCCCCCTCGGCGGGGGTGGTCAGATACGCAGTATTTT. This encodes CASRPPRRGWSDTQYF. Full variable domain (remainder filled in from reference TRBV2 and TRBJ2-3): EPEVTQTPSHQVTQMGQEVILRCVPISNHLYFYWYRQILGQKVEFLVSFYNNEISEKSEIFDDQFSVERPDGSNFTLKIRSTKLEDSAMYFCASRPPRRGWSDTQYFGPGTRLTVL.

The J gene is TRBJ2-5, the V gene TRBV9, with TRBD2 matching 9 bases. Germline V lookup: CDR1 SGDLS, CDR2 YYNGEE. V was pared by 0 bases and J by 4 bases, with 13 bases of the junction left unmatched. This CDR3 is built from 18 residues. The CDR3 DNA is TGTGCCAGCAGCGTAGAAGGCGGGGGGGCTCTTTCGGGAGAGACCCAGTACTTC. It yields the protein CASSVEGGGALSGETQYF. Supplemented by reference TRBV9 and TRBJ2-5, the full variable domain reads DSGVTQTPKHLITATGQRVTLRCSPRSGDLSVYWYQQSLDQGLQFLIQYYNGEERAKGNILERFSAQQFPDLHSELNLSSLELGDSALYFCASSVEGGGALSGETQYFGPGTRLLVL.

The chain is built from TRBV5-6 and TRBJ2-3; D is unclear. Trimming cost V 2 bases and J 1 base, with 8 bases left between them. From germline, CDR1 is SGHDT and CDR2 YYEEEE. This CDR3 comprises 14 residues. The CDR3 DNA sequence: TGTGCCAGCAGCTTTGCCAGCCGCACAGATACGCAGTATTTT. Translated, it gives CASSFASRTDTQYF. Using reference TRBV5-6 and TRBJ2-3 for the parts outside the CDR3, the full variable domain is DAGVTQSPTHLIKTRGQQVTLRCSPKSGHDTVSWYQQALGQGPQFIFQYYEEEERQRGNFPDRFSGHQFPNYSSELNVNALLLGDSALYLCASSFASRTDTQYFGPGTRLTVL.

This clone was detected once. V gene TRBV4-3 combines with J gene TRBJ2-1; D uncertain. CDR1 and CDR2 (germline): LGHNA, YSLEER. The CDR3 length is 14 residues. Trimming pared 0 bases from V and 0 bases from J, leaving 3 bases between. In DNA form, the CDR3 reads TGCGCCAGCAGCCAAGATGACTCCTACAATGAGCAGTTCTTC. Residues: CASSQDDSYNEQFF.

This clone was observed a handful of times. The rearrangement uses TRBV4-1 and TRBJ1-2; D is undetermined. Trimming pared 6 bases from V and 2 bases from J, leaving 16 bases between. CDR1 and CDR2 (germline): MGHRA, YSYEKL. There are 15 residues in the CDR3. CDR3 amino acids: CASREQRVLNYGYTF. The DNA for the CDR3 is TGCGCCAGCAGGGAACAAAGGGTTCTAAACTATGGCTACACCTTC.

This chain uses TRBV30 with TRBJ2-7; the match to TRBD1 covers 8 bases. Germline lookup yields CDR1 GTSNPN and CDR2 SVGIG (reference sequence). This CDR3 has 14 residues. Losses at the gene ends were 4 bases for V and 2 bases for J; bases not matched to a gene: 7. This CDR3 reads CAWNGGRGPYEQYF. The CDR3 nucleotides read TGTGCCTGGAATGGTGGCAGGGGGCCCTACGAGCAGTACTTC.